The 3 T cell receptor beta chains given below trace back to one sample, sequenced in a study of cytomegalovirus exposure and HLA in healthy donors. The PCR ran on 60 Vbeta and 13 Jbeta primers. Assay used: immunoSEQ multiplex PCR; TCRdb lists only in-frame clones, some missing. This sample has around 170,000 clones, with 75% to 85% found just once. Material: PBMCs. These receptors came from a woman aged 18-35 years in good health and CMV-seronegative.

As concerns this clone: This CDR3 fails to terminate in the conserved phenylalanine or tryptophan, so it likely reflects a read error. The V gene is TRBV18, the J gene TRBJ1-1; D is perhaps TRBD1 (6 bases). Trimming removed 3 bases at V and 5 bases at J, with 16 bases between. Germline loops: CDR1 KGHSH, CDR2 LQKENI. This CDR3 is 15 amino acids long. The CDR3 nucleotides are TGTGCCAGCTCACCGACAGGACCCGATGTGACTGAAGCTTTCCTT. This encodes CASSPTGPDVTEAFL.

This clone occurred once. V is TRBV5-6 and J is TRBJ2-5; weak D call: TRBD2 (6 bases). This CDR3 contains 17 residues. From germline, CDR1 is SGHDT and CDR2 YYEEEE. The ends were cut back, 2 bases at V and 1 base at J, with 18 bases in the middle. Written as DNA, the CDR3 is TGTGCCAGCAGCTTCCCCCGGTCGGCGGGAACCCAAGAGACCCAGTACTTC. As protein: CASSFPRSAGTQETQYF.

This clone has just a few counts. The chain joins TRBV5-6 to TRBJ2-7; 9 bases match TRBD1. The V segment lost 0 bases and the J segment 5 bases; nucleotides outside the gene matches: 12. Per the germline V gene, CDR1 is SGHDT and CDR2 is YYEEEE. CDR3 length equals 17 residues. DNA of the CDR3: TGTGCCAGCAGCTTGGCCGTGGGACAGGGATACGCCCACGAGCAGTACTTC. Translating it yields CASSLAVGQGYAHEQYF.